This T cell receptor (beta chain) is drawn from a study of a mutant IDH1 vaccine in newly diagnosed glioma. Method: immunoSEQ multiplex PCR; TCRdb's copy keeps in-frame clones and lacks some. Among about 38,000 clones listed, approximately 80% were seen once. The CDR3 spans 14 residues. The trim removed 5 bases at V and 8 bases at J, leaving 5 bases unmatched. Germline V CDR1 and CDR2: MNHEY, SMNVEV (reference sequence). In regard to this clone: Antigen: not known.

Time point meaning: week 5, during vaccination. Doses comprised 300 ug of mutant IDH1 20-mer peptide each, plus topical imiquimod. The TCR originated in a man aged 35-49 years with glioma. This chain connects TRBV27 to TRBJ1-4; 10 nucleotides agree with TRBD1. The sequences come from PBMCs, collected from a glioma patient whose treatment included an IDH1 peptide vaccine. In DNA form, the CDR3 reads TGTGCCAGCAGTCCCCGGACAGGGGGGGAAAAACTGTTTTTT. It is translated as CASSPRTGGEKLFF.